This T cell receptor beta chain was sequenced in a study of blood T cell repertoires in COVID-19. Looking at the study overall: Both acute and convalescent COVID-19 samples were obtained from the United States, Italy and Spain. T cells, B-cell-depleted T cells, or PBMCs supplied cDNA or gDNA.

J was trimmed by 0 bases and V by 5 bases; bases with no gene match: 7. Germline V gene data show CDR1 as LNHDA and CDR2 as SQIVND (reference sequence). The CDR3 runs 17 residues. Seattle participants joined during active infection and were tracked over time. Measured with immunoSEQ multiplex PCR; TCRdb has only the in-frame clones, and not every one. The data show almost 95,000 clones, around nine tenths seen once. The V gene is TRBV19, the J gene TRBJ2-6; 7 bases line up with TRBD2. Sequenced material: peripheral blood. This TCR was recovered from a woman aged 60 to 75 with COVID-19, enrolled during active disease. CDR3 DNA sequence: TGTGCCAGTAGTTCAGCGGGGTACCCCTCTGGGGCCAACGTCCTGACTTTC. This encodes CASSSAGYPSGANVLTF.